This T cell receptor (beta chain) was recorded in a study of shared clonotypes between healthy human individuals. Study-wide background: The composition of the donors was a couple of women and a few men aged 18 to 49. Study-wide results and caveats: Memory subsets had estimated richness that was generally smaller than that of naive subsets. About 5% of naive CD4 clonotypes were shared across a handful of donors.

Each sorted subset replicate got 200 ng genomic DNA, about 33,000 genomes. TCRdb's copy holds only in-frame clones and misses some; the assay was immunoSEQ multiplex PCR. The sample has fewer than 350,000 clones; around 87% are singletons. Comment on this clone: Its antigen remains unknown.

V lost 2 bases, J lost 4 bases, and 5 bases lay in between. Germline V lookup: CDR1 GTSNPN, CDR2 SVGIG (reference sequence). The CDR3 totals 11 residues. The rearrangement joins TRBV30 to TRBJ1-2; no clear D gene. This receptor was obtained from a man between 18 and 35 years old in good health. Source material: memory CD8+ T cells sorted from blood. Subset described: CD45RO+ cells pooled with CCR7-negative TemRA cells. The CDR3 here is CAWSHSYGYTF. CDR3 DNA: TGTGCCTGGAGTCACAGCTATGGCTACACCTTC.